The next 22 T cell receptor beta chains were all read from a single sample in a study of CD8 T cells in ankylosing spondylitis. Study outcomes and limitations: Seemingly characteristic of ankylosing spondylitis blood was a TCR beta motif consisting of fewer than 10 highly homologous variants.

TCRdb re-called the 5' RACE reads through MiXCR, storing one row per CDR3 protein. The data hold some 840,000 distinct CDR3 sequences, with about an eighth observed a single time. These receptors lack a known antigen. The sample comprised blood, either unsorted or a sorted T cell fraction (not recorded which). The receptors were gathered from a male donor with ankylosing spondylitis.

This rearrangement joins TRBV4-3 to TRBJ2-1; tentatively, D is TRBD1 or TRBD2 (6 bases each). The germline V gene encodes CDR1 LGHNA and CDR2 YSLEER. The CDR3 consists of 15 residues. Trimming shortened V by 0 bases and J by 8 bases, and 14 bases separated the two germline ends. DNA of the CDR3: TGCGCCAGCAGCCAAGATCAGACTAGGGGGGATGAGCAGTTCTTC. Residues: CASSQDQTRGDEQFF.

The CDR3 loop reads CASRPGLAVVQETQYF. The CDR3 nucleotides are TGTGCCAGCAGGCCGGGACTAGCGGTCGTACAAGAGACCCAGTACTTC. The chain recombines TRBV2 with TRBJ2-5; TRBD2 matches at 11 bases. The CDR3 covers 16 residues. Trimming cost V 6 bases and J 2 bases; bases outside gene matches: 8. CDR1 SNHLY and CDR2 FYNNEI come from the germline V gene.

The V call is TRBV18, the J call TRBJ2-7; D is possibly TRBD1 or TRBD2 (6 bases each). The V and J ends lost 3 bases and 3 bases respectively, with 15 bases between them. Germline V gives CDR1 KGHSH, CDR2 LQKENI. The CDR3 is made up of 15 amino acids. The CDR3 sequence: CASSPGGGKNYEQYF. CDR3 DNA sequence: TGTGCCAGCTCACCTGGAGGGGGGAAGAACTACGAGCAGTACTTC.

This clonotype came up a few times. The V and J genes are TRBV6-4 and TRBJ2-6, with a weak D call TRBD2 (6 bases). There are 14 residues in the CDR3. V lost 8 bases and J lost 2, with 10 bases in between. Germline V lookup: CDR1 MRHNA, CDR2 SNTAGT. The CDR3 nucleotides are TGTGCCAGCCGGGAGTACCCTGGGGCCAACGTCCTGACTTTC. It translates to CASREYPGANVLTF.

This clonotype turned up a few times. The rearrangement links TRBV2 to TRBJ2-1, with 15 bases fitting TRBD2. Germline CDR1 and CDR2: SNHLY and FYNNEI. The CDR3 runs 15 residues. With 2 bases clipped from V and 12 bases from J, the junction kept 5 bases outside the gene matches. CDR3 amino acids: CASSERTSGGAGQFF. In DNA, the CDR3 is TGTGCCAGCAGTGAACGGACTAGCGGGGGGGCCGGGCAGTTCTTC.

The CDR3 is CASSLETGSKEKLFF. DNA for the CDR3: TGTGCCAGCTCCCTCGAAACAGGGTCAAAGGAAAAACTGTTTTTT. This chain joins TRBV18 and TRBJ1-4; TRBD1 might be the D (6 bases). The germline CDR1 and CDR2 sequences are KGHSH and LQKENI. Trimming removed 6 bases from V and 8 bases from J, with 19 bases in between. The CDR3 loop spans 15 amino acids.

This clonotype has only a few counts. This chain connects TRBV7-2 to TRBJ1-1; D is unclear. The CDR3 runs to 14 residues. CDR1 and CDR2 (germline): SGHTA, FQGNSA. Deletions cut 1 base from V and 0 bases from J, with 6 bases between. Here the CDR3 reads CASSLVYMNTEAFF. The CDR3 coding sequence is TGTGCCAGCAGCTTAGTATATATGAACACTGAAGCTTTCTTT. Full variable domain (outside the CDR3, taken from reference TRBV7-2 and TRBJ1-1): GAGVSQSPSNKVTEKGKDVELRCDPISGHTALYWYRQSLGQGLEFLIYFQGNSAPDKSGLPSDRFSAERTGGSVSTLTIQRTQQEDSAVYLCASSLVYMNTEAFFGQGTRLTVV.

This clonotype was detected a few times. The chain's CDR3 is CASSFWDRVTEAFF. The CDR3 DNA reads as TGTGCCAGCAGCTTCTGGGACAGGGTAACTGAAGCTTTCTTT. This chain links TRBV5-5 with TRBJ1-1; 9 bases align to TRBD1. Germline-derived CDR1 and CDR2 are SGHKS and YYEKEE (reference sequence). Trimming at V came to 2 bases and at J to 5 bases, leaving 4 bases not matched to a gene. This CDR3 region has 14 residues.

This clonotype was observed at least ten times. The chain recombines TRBV20-1 with TRBJ2-4; no firm D call. CDR1 and CDR2 (germline): DFQATT, SNEGSKA (reference sequence). Trimming cost V 6 bases and J 2 bases, with 11 bases left between them. This CDR3 region has 13 residues. In DNA, the CDR3 is TGCAGTGCGGCCGCGTACCCCAAAAACATTCAGTACTTC. This translates into CSAAAYPKNIQYF.

This clonotype showed up just a few times. This chain joins TRBV11-2 and TRBJ2-7; TRBD2 matches 8 bases. V lost 0 bases, J lost 10 bases, and 8 bases stayed unmatched. Germline V gives CDR1 SGHAT, CDR2 FQNNGV. The CDR3 has 14 residues. The CDR3 nucleotides are TGTGCCAGCAGCTTAGATCCGGCTAGCGGGTCACAGTACTTC. Residues: CASSLDPASGSQYF.

CDR3 bases: TGTGCCAGCAGTCAGAGTTATCAGCCCCAGCATTTT. It translates to CASSQSYQPQHF. The genes are TRBV12-3 or TRBV12-4 and TRBJ1-5; D unclear. V shed 5 bases and J shed 5 bases, with 7 bases lying between them. The CDR3 runs to 12 residues.

This clonotype was found many times. The chain couples TRBV10-3 to TRBJ2-1; D might be TRBD2 (6 bases). The CDR3 sequence is 14 residues long. Germline V gene sequence: CDR1 ENHRY, CDR2 SYGVKD. V gave up 6 bases and J gave up 5 bases, with 14 bases separating them. For the CDR3, the DNA is TGTGCCATCAGACCCGGGACTTCGGACAATGAGCAGTTCTTC. Translated: CAIRPGTSDNEQFF.

Many counts were recorded for this clonotype. The rearrangement joins TRBV7-2 to TRBJ1-2; D might be TRBD1 (5 bases). CDR3 length equals 14 residues. The V gene's germline CDR1 is SGHTA and CDR2 FQGNSA. The germline V and J ends were trimmed by 3 bases and 4 bases, with 12 bases remaining between them. CDR3 coding DNA: TGTGCCAGCAGCTTGGGGGGACTGATCTATGGCTACACCTTC. As protein: CASSLGGLIYGYTF.

This clonotype was seen only a few times. The chain couples TRBV29-1 to TRBJ2-7; D possibly corresponds to TRBD1 (5 bases). Germline V CDR1 and CDR2: SQVTM, ANQGSEA. V shed 2 bases and J shed 0 bases, with 8 bases lying between them. The CDR3 is 13 amino acids. The CDR3 sequence is CSVEKGPSYEQYF. The DNA of the CDR3 is TGCAGCGTTGAAAAGGGGCCCTCCTACGAGCAGTACTTC.

This rearrangement joins TRBV20-1 to TRBJ2-5; TRBD2 agrees at 11 bases. CDR3 length: 13 residues. Germline values: CDR1 DFQATT, CDR2 SNEGSKA (reference sequence). V lost 6 bases to trimming and J lost 5 bases; unmatched junction nucleotides: 5. As DNA, the CDR3 is TGCAGTGCACGACTAGCGGGACATGAGACCCAGTACTTC. It encodes CSARLAGHETQYF.

This clonotype has a count of ten or more. This rearrangement joins TRBV5-1 to TRBJ1-1; possible D gene TRBD1, 6 bases. This CDR3 contains 14 residues. With 2 bases removed from V and 1 base from J, the gap between germline ends came to 9 bases. Germline V gene lookup returns CDR1 SGHRS and CDR2 YFSETQ. The CDR3 DNA reads as TGCGCCAGCAGCTTACAACAGGGGAACACTGAAGCTTTCTTT. It translates to CASSLQQGNTEAFF. Full variable domain (missing parts from reference TRBV5-1 and TRBJ1-1): KAGVTQTPRYLIKTRGQQVTLSCSPISGHRSVSWYQQTPGQGLQFLFEYFSETQRNKGNFPGRFSGRQFSNSRSEMNVSTLELGDSALYLCASSLQQGNTEAFFGQGTRLTVV.

V usage is TRBV4-2 and J usage is TRBJ1-2; TRBD1 aligns across 8 bases. This CDR3 region has 14 residues. Trimming removed 0 bases from V and 8 bases from J; junction bases left unmatched: 5. CDR1 and CDR2 (germline): LGHNA, YNFKEQ. In nucleotides, the CDR3 is TGTGCCAGCAGCCAAGATGTACAGGGGGGCGGCTACACCTTC. Its protein product is CASSQDVQGGGYTF.

The chain couples TRBV29-1 to TRBJ2-2; tentatively, D is TRBD2 (6 bases). The CDR3 consists of 15 residues. Trimming removed 7 bases at V and 1 base at J, with 16 bases between. Germline V gene sequence: CDR1 SQVTM, CDR2 ANQGSEA. The CDR3 here is CSARRSSENTGELFF. The CDR3 coding sequence is TGCAGCGCCCGCAGATCTAGCGAGAACACCGGGGAGCTGTTTTTT.

This clonotype was detected only a few times. The chain couples TRBV20-1 to TRBJ2-5; TRBD1 matches 11 bases. The germline V gene has CDR1 DFQATT and CDR2 SNEGSKA (reference sequence). The CDR3 extends over 16 amino acids. V lost 3 bases and J lost 5; bases outside the gene matches: 11. CDR3 region: CSASSPGQGAGETQYF. In nucleotides, the CDR3 is TGCAGTGCTAGTTCGCCAGGACAGGGGGCGGGGGAGACCCAGTACTTC.

This clonotype has a handful of counts. This rearrangement joins TRBV12-3 or TRBV12-4 to TRBJ2-3; TRBD1 is a possible D gene (6 bases). The CDR3 sequence is 15 residues long. The ends were cut back, 4 bases at V and 0 bases at J, with 11 bases in the middle. For the CDR3, the DNA is TGTGCCAGCAGTTCCGGGACAACTAGCACAGATACGCAGTATTTT. Encoded protein: CASSSGTTSTDTQYF.

Of note for this clonotype: An end of the junction differs from the germline gene, which may be a read error. This sequence joins TRBV15 and TRBJ2-7; D is unclear. This CDR3 region has 13 residues. In germline, CDR1 is LNHNV, CDR2 YYDKDF (reference sequence). CDR3: CATSRDQTYKQYF. Here the CDR3 DNA reads TGTGCCACCAGCAGAGATCAGACCTACAAGCAGTACTTC.

This clonotype occurred many times. The CDR3 nucleotides read TGTGCCAGCAGCTTGTGGTATGAGCAGTTCTTC. This sequence encodes CASSLWYEQFF. The chain uses TRBV7-9 and TRBJ2-1; D is unclear. This CDR3 has 11 amino acids. CDR1 SEHNR and CDR2 FQNEAQ come from the germline V gene (reference sequence). V was pared by 3 bases and J by 8 bases, with 5 bases between.